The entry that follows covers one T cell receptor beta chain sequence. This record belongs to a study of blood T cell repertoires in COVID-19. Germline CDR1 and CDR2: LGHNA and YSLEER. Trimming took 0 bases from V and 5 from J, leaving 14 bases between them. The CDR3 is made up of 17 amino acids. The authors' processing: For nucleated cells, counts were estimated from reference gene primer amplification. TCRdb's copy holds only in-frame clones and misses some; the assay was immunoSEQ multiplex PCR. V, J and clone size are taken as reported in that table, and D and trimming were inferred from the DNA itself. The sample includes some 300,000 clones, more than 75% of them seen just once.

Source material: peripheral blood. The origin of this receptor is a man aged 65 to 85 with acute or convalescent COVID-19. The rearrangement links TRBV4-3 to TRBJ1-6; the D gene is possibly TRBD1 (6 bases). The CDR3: CASSQDRGGMNNSPLHF. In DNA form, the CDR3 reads TGCGCCAGCAGCCAAGATAGAGGGGGAATGAATAATTCACCCCTCCACTTT.